This is a list of T cell receptor beta chains from one sample in a study of T cell responses to AZD1222 COVID-19 vaccine. Using immunoSEQ multiplex PCR, the repertoire was profiled, and TCRdb retains in-frame clones only, with some absent. The table has over 150,000 clones, around 88% seen once. Sequences were derived from peripheral blood, sampled 28 days after the second AZD1222 dose. The receptors were sampled from an adult who received the AZD1222 COVID-19 vaccine. CDR3s include the opening cysteine and the closing phenylalanine or tryptophan. D genes are given only for firm matches. Some rows have no size entry. The others give once, few or many, or a class for an expanded clone.

NA NA TRBJ1-1 TRBV5-1 CASSLSTVNTEAFF TGCGCCAGCAGCTTGTCAACGGTGAACACTGAAGCTTTCTTT
NA NA TRBJ1-3 TRBV6-6 CASSYSQGRGNTIYF TGTGCCAGCAGTTACTCCCAGGGTCGGGGAAACACCATATATTTT
NA NA TRBJ1-1 TRBV4-1 CASSPQQSGPPLNTEAFF TGCGCCAGCAGCCCACAACAATCAGGGCCACCACTGAACACTGAAGCTTTCTTT
NA NA TRBJ2-1 TRBV6-6 CASSRPYNEQFF TGTGCCAGCAGTCGTCCCTACAATGAGCAGTTCTTC
TRBD1 NA TRBJ1-6 TRBV4-3 CASSGTANSPLHF TGCGCCAGCTCCGGGACAGCGAATTCACCCCTCCACTTT
NA NA TRBJ2-5 TRBV4-2 CASSQEGGGGETQYF TGTGCCAGCAGCCAAGAGGGAGGGGGCGGAGAGACCCAGTACTTC
NA NA TRBJ2-2 TRBV5-1 CASSFGGSANTGELFF TGCGCCAGCAGTTTCGGAGGGAGCGCGAACACCGGGGAGCTGTTTTTT
NA NA TRBJ2-5 TRBV5-4 CASRIDRRQETQYF TGTGCCAGCAGAATCGACAGGAGACAAGAGACCCAGTACTTC
NA NA TRBJ2-1 TRBV6-2/TRBV6-3 CASSDLVSYNEQFF TGTGCCAGCAGTGACTTGGTTTCCTACAATGAGCAGTTCTTC
NA NA TRBJ1-2 TRBV30 CAWSVRRDNYGYTF TGTGCCTGGAGTGTCCGCAGGGACAACTATGGCTACACCTTC
NA NA TRBJ2-1 TRBV11-2 CASSLGPAEQFF TGTGCCAGCAGCTTAGGCCCGGCTGAGCAGTTCTTC
NA NA TRBJ2-5 TRBV20-1 CSARGQETQYF TGCAGTGCTAGGGGGCAAGAGACCCAGTACTTC
TRBD1 once TRBJ2-4 TRBV28 CASSLQGALLRNIQYF TGTGCCAGCAGTTTACAGGGGGCCCTTCTCAGGAACATTCAGTACTTC
NA NA TRBJ2-1 TRBV11-2 CASSPGAYEQFF TGTGCCAGCAGCCCTGGAGCCTATGAGCAGTTCTTC
NA NA TRBJ1-2 TRBV27 CASSPLQGPYGYTF TGTGCCAGCAGTCCACTACAGGGTCCATATGGCTACACCTTC
NA NA TRBJ2-7 TRBV15 CATSRDPGSYEQYF TGTGCCACCAGCAGAGATCCGGGTTCCTACGAGCAGTACTTC
NA NA TRBJ1-1 TRBV6-2/TRBV6-3 CASSRRGEAFF TGTGCCAGCAGTAGGAGGGGTGAAGCTTTCTTT
NA few TRBJ1-2 TRBV19 CASSIVTGSDYGYTF TGTGCCAGTAGTATAGTCACAGGGAGCGACTATGGCTACACCTTC